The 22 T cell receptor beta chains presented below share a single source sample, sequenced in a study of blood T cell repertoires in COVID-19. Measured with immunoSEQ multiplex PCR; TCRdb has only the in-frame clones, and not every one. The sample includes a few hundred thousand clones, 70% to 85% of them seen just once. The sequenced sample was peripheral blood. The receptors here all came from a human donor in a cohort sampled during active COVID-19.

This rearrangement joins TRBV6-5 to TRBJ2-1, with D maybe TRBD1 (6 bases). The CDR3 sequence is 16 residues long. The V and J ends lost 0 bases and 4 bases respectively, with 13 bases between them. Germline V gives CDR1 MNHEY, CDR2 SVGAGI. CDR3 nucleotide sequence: TGTGCCAGCAGTTACTCGAAGGGACACGAATACAATGAGCAGTTCTTC. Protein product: CASSYSKGHEYNEQFF.

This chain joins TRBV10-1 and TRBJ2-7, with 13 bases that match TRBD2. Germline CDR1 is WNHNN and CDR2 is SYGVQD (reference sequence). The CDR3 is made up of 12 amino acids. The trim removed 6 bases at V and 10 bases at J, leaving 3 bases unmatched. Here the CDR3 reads CASRGLAGDQYF. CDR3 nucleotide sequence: TGCGCCAGCAGAGGACTAGCGGGAGACCAGTACTTC.

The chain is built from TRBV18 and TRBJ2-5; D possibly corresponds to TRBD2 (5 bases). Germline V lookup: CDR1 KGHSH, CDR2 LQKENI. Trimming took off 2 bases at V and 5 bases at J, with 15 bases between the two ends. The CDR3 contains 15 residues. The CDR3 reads CASSPIPGSGETQYF. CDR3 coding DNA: TGTGCCAGCTCACCAATTCCGGGGAGCGGCGAGACCCAGTACTTC.

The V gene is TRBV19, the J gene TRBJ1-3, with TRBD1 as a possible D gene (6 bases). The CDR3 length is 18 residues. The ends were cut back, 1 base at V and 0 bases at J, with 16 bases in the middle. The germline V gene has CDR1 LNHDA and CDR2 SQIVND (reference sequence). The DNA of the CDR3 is TGTGCCAGTAGTATAGGGACAAGGCAGGGGAGCTCTGGAAACACCATATATTTT. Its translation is CASSIGTRQGSSGNTIYF.

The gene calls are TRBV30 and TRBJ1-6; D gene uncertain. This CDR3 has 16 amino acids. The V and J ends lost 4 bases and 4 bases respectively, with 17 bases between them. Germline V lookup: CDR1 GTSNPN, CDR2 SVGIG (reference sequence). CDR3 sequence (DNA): TGTGCCTGGACTCGCCCATTGGCAGGATATAATTCACCCCTCCACTTT. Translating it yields CAWTRPLAGYNSPLHF.

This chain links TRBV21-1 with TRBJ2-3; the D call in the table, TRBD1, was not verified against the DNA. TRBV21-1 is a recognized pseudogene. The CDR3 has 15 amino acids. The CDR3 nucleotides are TGTGCCAGCAGCATCAACAGGGGCGGCACAGATACGCAGTATTTT. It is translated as CASSINRGGTDTQYF.

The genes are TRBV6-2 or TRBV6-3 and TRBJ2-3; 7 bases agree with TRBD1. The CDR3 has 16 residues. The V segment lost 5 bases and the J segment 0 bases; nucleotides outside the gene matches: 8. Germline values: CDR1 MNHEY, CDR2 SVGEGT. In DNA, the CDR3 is TGTGCCAGCAGTAAATCAGGGGGTATGAGCACAGATACGCAGTATTTT. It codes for CASSKSGGMSTDTQYF.

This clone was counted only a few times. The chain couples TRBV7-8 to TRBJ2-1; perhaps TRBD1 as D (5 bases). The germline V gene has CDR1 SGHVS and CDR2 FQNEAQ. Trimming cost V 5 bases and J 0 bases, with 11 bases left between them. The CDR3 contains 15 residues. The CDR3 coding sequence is TGTGCCAGCAGCCTGACAGAGATCTCCTACAATGAGCAGTTCTTC. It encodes CASSLTEISYNEQFF.

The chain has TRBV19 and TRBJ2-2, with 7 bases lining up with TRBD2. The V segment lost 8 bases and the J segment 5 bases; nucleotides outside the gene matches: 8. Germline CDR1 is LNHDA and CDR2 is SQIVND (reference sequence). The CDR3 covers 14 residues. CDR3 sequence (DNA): TGTGCCAGTGGGCGCGGGAGAGGAACCGGGGAGCTGTTTTTT. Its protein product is CASGRGRGTGELFF. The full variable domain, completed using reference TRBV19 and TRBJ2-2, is DGGITQSPKYLFRKEGQNVTLSCEQNLNHDAMYWYRQDPGQGLRLIYYSQIVNDFQKGDIAEGYSVSREKKESFPLTVTSAQKNPTAFYLCASGRGRGTGELFFGEGSRLTVL.

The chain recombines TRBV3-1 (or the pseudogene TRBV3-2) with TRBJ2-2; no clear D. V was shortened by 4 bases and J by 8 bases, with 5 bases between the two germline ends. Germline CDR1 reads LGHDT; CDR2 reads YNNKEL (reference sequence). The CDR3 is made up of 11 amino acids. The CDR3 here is CASSLRGELFF. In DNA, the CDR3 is TGTGCCAGCAGCCTGAGGGGGGAGCTGTTTTTT.

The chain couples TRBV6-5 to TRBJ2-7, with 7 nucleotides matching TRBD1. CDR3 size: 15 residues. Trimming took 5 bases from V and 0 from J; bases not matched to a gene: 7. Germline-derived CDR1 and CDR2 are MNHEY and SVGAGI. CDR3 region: CASSKKTGSSYEQYF. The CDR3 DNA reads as TGTGCCAGCAGTAAGAAGACAGGGAGCTCCTACGAGCAGTACTTC.

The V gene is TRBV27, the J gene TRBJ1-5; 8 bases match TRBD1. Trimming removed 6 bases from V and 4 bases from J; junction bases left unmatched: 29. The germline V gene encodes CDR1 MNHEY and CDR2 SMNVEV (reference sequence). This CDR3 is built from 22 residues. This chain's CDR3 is CASSRYPQYPAGQGGANQPQHF. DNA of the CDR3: TGTGCCAGCAGCCGTTACCCCCAATATCCAGCCGGACAGGGTGGTGCGAATCAGCCCCAGCATTTT.

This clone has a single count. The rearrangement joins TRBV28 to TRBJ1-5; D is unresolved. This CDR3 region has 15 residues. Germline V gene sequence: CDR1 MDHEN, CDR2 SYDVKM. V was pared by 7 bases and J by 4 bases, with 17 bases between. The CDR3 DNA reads TGTGCCAGCACCCTCCGGGATACGGGGAATCAGCCCCAGCATTTT. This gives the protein CASTLRDTGNQPQHF.

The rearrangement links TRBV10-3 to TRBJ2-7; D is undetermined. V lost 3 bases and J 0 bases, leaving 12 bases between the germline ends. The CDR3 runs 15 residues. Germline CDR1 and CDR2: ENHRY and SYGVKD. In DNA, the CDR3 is TGTGCCATCAGTGAAGTCAGGCCTTTCTCCTACGAGCAGTACTTC. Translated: CAISEVRPFSYEQYF.

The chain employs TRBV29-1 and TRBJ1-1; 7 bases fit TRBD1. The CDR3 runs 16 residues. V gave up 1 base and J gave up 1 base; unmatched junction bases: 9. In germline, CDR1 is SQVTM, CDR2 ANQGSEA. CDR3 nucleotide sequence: TGCAGCGTTGAAGTACAGGGACAGAGGGGGAACACTGAAGCTTTCTTT. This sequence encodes CSVEVQGQRGNTEAFF. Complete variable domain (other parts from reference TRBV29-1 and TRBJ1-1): SAVISQKPSRDICQRGTSLTIQCQVDSQVTMMFWYRQQPGQSLTLIATANQGSEATYESGFVIDKFPISRPNLTFSTLTVSNMSPEDSSIYLCSVEVQGQRGNTEAFFGQGTRLTVV.

The CDR3 loop reads CATRRMNQPQHF. CDR3 DNA: TGTGCCACCAGGCGGATGAATCAGCCCCAGCATTTT. J is TRBJ1-5 and V is TRBV28, with D hard to call. V was clipped by 10 bases and J by 4 bases, with 11 bases between them. From germline, CDR1 is MDHEN and CDR2 SYDVKM. The CDR3 spans 12 residues.

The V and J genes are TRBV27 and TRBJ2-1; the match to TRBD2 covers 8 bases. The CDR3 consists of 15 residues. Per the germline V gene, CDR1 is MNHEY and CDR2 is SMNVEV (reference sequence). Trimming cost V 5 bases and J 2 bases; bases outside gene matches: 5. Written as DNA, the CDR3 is TGTGCCAGCAGTGTGAGCGGGAGAACCTACAATGAGCAGTTCTTC. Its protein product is CASSVSGRTYNEQFF.

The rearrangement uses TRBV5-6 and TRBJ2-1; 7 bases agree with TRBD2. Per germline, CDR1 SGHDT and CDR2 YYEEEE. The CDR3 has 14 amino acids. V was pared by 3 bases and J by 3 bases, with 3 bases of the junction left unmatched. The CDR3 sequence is CASSSGTIYNEQFF. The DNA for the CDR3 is TGTGCCAGCAGCTCCGGGACTATCTACAATGAGCAGTTCTTC.

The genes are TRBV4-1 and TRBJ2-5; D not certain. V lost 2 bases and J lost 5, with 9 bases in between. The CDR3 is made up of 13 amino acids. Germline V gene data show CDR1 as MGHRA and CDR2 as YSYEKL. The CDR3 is CASSQLLWETQYF. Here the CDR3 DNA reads TGCGCCAGCAGCCAACTATTGTGGGAGACCCAGTACTTC.

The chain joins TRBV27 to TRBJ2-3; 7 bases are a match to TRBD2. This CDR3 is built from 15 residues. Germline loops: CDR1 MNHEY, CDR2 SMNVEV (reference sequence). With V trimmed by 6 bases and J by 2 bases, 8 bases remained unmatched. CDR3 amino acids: CASSLAGSFTDTQYF. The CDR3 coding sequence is TGTGCCAGCAGCTTAGCGGGCTCCTTCACAGATACGCAGTATTTT.

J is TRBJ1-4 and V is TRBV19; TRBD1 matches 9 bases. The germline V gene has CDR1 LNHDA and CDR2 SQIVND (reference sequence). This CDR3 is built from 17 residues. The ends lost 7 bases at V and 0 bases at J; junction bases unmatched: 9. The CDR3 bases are TGTGCCAGTACCCCCGGGACAGGGAAAGCAACTAATGAAAAACTGTTTTTT. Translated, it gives CASTPGTGKATNEKLFF.

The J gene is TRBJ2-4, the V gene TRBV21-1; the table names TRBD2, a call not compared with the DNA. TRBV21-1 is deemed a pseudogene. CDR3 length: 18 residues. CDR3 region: CASSKEIAGEEAKNIQYF. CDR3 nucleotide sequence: TGTGCCAGCAGCAAAGAGATTGCGGGGGAGGAAGCCAAAAACATTCAGTACTTC.